This T cell receptor beta chain was found in a study of cytomegalovirus exposure and HLA in healthy donors. Method: immunoSEQ multiplex PCR; TCRdb's copy keeps in-frame clones and lacks some. The profile shows around 150,000 clones, 88% of them singletons. Study-level points and caveats: Generally TCR sequences proved uncommon, though certain public TCRs appeared in numerous donors. Subsequent analysis found a tendency for first-cohort TCR clusters to co-occur within the 120 or so validation repertoires. Through in vitro validation, three CMV-associated chains were shown to be specific for CMV antigens.

On this clone itself: The antigen is undetermined.

The V gene's germline CDR1 is SGHDT and CDR2 YYEEEE. Trimming removed 4 bases from V and 4 bases from J, with 8 bases in between. CDR3 length: 12 residues. The specimen sequenced was PBMCs. This receptor was obtained from a man aged 18 to 35 in good health and CMV-seronegative. This chain connects TRBV5-6 to TRBJ1-1; D not resolved. The CDR3 region is CASSLAPTEAFF. Written as DNA, the CDR3 is TGTGCCAGCAGCCTTGCGCCCACTGAAGCTTTCTTT.